This TCR beta chain is from a study of blood T cell repertoires in COVID-19. As for the study in general: Some COVID-19 samples were acute and others convalescent; all came from the United States, Italy and Spain.

Method: immunoSEQ multiplex PCR; TCRdb's copy keeps in-frame clones and lacks some. The sample has roughly 500,000 clones; around nine tenths are singletons. Participant reports of clinical history set cohort assignment. Trimming took 6 bases from V and 10 from J; bases not matched to a gene: 16. Germline CDR1 reads MNHEY; CDR2 reads SMNVEV (reference sequence). CDR3 length: 15 residues. This TCR came from a woman aged 60 to 75 who had recovered from COVID-19. The sequencing input was PBMCs or T cells enriched from blood (not recorded which). The rearrangement links TRBV27 to TRBJ2-3; 7 nucleotides match TRBD2. CDR3 protein: CASRPGGGNMGAQYF. CDR3 DNA sequence: TGTGCCAGCAGGCCGGGAGGAGGTAATATGGGTGCGCAGTATTTT.